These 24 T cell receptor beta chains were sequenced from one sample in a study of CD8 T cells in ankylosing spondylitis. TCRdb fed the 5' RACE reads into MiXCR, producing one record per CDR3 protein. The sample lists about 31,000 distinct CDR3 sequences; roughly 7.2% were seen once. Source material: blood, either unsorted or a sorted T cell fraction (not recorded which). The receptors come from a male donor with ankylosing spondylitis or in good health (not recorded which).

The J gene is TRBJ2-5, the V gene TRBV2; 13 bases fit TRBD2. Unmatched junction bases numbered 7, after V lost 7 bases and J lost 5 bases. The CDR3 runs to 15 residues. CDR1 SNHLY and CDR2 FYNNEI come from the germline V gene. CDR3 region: CASKRTSGSQETQYF. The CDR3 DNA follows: TGTGCCAGCAAACGGACTAGCGGGAGTCAGGAGACCCAGTACTTC.

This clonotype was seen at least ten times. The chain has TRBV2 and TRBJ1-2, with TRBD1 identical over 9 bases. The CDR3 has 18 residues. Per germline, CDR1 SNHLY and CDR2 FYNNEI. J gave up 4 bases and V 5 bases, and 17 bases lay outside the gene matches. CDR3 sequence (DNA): TGTGCCAGCAGTCCGGACAGGGGCTCACTAGGGCTGGGCTATGGCTACACCTTC. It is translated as CASSPDRGSLGLGYGYTF. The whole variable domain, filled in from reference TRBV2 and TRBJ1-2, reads EPEVTQTPSHQVTQMGQEVILRCVPISNHLYFYWYRQILGQKVEFLVSFYNNEISEKSEIFDDQFSVERPDGSNFTLKIRSTKLEDSAMYFCASSPDRGSLGLGYGYTFGSGTRLTVV.

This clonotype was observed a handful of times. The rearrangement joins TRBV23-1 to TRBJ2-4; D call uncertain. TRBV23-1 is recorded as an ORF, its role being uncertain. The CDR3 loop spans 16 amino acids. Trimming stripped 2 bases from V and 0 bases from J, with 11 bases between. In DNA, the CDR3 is TGCGCCAGCAGTCAAGCGAAATCTATAGCCAAAAACATTCAGTACTTC. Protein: CASSQAKSIAKNIQYF.

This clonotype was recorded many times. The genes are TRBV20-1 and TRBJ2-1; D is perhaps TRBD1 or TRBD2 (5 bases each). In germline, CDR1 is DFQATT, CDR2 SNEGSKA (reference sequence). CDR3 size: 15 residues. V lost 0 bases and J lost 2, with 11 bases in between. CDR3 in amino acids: CSARDPGPAYNEQFF. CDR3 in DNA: TGCAGTGCTAGAGATCCGGGACCCGCCTACAATGAGCAGTTCTTC.

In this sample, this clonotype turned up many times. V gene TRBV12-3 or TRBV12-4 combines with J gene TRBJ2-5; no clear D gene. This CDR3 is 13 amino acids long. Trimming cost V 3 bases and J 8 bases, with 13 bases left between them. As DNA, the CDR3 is TGTGCCAGCAGTTTCGAGGCCTACACCACCCAGTACTTC. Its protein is CASSFEAYTTQYF.

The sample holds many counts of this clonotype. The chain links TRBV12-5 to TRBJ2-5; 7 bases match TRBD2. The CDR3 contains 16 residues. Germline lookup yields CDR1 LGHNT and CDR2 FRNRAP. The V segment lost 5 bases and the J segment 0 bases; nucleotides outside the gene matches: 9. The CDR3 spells CASGPLRGGYQETQYF. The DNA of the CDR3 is TGTGCTAGTGGTCCTCTGCGGGGAGGGTACCAAGAGACCCAGTACTTC.

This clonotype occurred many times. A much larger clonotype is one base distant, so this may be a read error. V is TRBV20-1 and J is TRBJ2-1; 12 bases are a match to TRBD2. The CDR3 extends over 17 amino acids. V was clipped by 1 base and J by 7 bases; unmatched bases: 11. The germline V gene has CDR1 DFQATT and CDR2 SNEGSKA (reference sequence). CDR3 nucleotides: TGCAGTGCTAGAGGCCTCGAGACTAGCGGGAGAGCGAATGAGCAGTTCTTC. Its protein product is CSARGLETSGRANEQFF.

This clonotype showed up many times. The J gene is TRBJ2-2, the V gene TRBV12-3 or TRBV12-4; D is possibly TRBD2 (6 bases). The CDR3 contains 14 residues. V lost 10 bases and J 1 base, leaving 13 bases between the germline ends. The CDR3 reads CAISLALNTGELFF. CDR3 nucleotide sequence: TGTGCCATCAGCCTAGCGCTGAACACCGGGGAGCTGTTTTTT.

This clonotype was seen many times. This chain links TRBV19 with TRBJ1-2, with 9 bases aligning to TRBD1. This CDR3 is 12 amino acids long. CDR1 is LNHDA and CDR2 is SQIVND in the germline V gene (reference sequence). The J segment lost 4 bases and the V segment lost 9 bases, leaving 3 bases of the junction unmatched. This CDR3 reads CASGGQGYGYTF. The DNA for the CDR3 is TGTGCCAGCGGGGGACAGGGCTATGGCTACACCTTC.

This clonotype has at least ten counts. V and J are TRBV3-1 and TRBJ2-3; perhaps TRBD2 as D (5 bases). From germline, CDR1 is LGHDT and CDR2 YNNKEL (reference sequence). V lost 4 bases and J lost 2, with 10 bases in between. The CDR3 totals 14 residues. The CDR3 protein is CASSRRGSTDTQYF. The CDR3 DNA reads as TGTGCCAGCAGCCGCCGAGGGTCCACAGATACGCAGTATTTT.

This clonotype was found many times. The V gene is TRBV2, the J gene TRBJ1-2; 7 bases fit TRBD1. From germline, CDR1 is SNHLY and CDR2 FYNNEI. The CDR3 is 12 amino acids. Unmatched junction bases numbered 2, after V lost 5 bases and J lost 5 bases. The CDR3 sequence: CASSSGGYGYTF. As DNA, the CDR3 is TGTGCCAGCAGTTCAGGGGGTTATGGCTACACCTTC.

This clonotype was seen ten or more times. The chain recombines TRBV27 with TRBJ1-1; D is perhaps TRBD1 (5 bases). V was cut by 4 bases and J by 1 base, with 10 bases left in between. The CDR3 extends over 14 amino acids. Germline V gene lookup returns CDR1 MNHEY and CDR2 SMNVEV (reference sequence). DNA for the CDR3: TGTGCCAGCAGTTCTCCGGGGGGGAACACTGAAGCTTTCTTT. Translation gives CASSSPGGNTEAFF.

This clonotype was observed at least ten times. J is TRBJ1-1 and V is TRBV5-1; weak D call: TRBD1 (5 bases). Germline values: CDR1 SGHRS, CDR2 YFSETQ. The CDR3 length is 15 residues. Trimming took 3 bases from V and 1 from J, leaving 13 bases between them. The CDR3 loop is CASSWRGLGNTEAFF. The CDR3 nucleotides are TGCGCCAGCAGCTGGAGGGGATTGGGGAACACTGAAGCTTTCTTT.

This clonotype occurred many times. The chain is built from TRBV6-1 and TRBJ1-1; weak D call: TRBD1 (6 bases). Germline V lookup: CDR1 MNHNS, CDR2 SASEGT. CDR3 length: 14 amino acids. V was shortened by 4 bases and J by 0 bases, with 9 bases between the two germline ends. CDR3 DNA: TGTGCCAGCAGTGGGACAGAGATGAACACTGAAGCTTTCTTT. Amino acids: CASSGTEMNTEAFF.

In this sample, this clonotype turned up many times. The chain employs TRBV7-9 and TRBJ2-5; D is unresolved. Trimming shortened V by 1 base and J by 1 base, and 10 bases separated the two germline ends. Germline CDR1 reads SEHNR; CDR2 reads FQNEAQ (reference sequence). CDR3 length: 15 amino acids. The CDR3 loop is CASSLGQEPQETQYF. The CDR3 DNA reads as TGTGCCAGCAGCTTAGGACAAGAGCCCCAAGAGACCCAGTACTTC.

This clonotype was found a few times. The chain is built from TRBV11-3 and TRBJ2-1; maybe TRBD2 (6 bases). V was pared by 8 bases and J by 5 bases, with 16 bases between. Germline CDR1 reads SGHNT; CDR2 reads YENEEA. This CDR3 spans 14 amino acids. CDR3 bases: TGTGCCAGCGCTATGGAGGGGTACAACAATGAGCAGTTCTTC. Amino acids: CASAMEGYNNEQFF.

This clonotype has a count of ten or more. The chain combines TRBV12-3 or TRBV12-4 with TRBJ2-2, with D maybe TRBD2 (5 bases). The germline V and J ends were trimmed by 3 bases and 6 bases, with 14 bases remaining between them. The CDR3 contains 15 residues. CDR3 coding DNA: TGTGCCAGCAGTTTTCCCGGGATTGTGGCCGGGGAGCTGTTTTTT. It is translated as CASSFPGIVAGELFF.

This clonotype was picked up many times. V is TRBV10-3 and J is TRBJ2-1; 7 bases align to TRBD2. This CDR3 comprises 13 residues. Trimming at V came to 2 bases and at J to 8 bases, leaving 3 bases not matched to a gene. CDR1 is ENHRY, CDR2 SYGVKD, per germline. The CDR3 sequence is CAISERGGDEQFF. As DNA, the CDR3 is TGTGCCATCAGTGAGCGGGGAGGGGATGAGCAGTTCTTC.

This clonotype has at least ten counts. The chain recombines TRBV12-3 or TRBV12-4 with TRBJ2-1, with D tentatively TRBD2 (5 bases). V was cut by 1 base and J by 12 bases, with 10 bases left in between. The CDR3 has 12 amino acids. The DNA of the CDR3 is TGTGCCAGCAGTTTAGGGTCGGACTGGCAGTTCTTC. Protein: CASSLGSDWQFF.

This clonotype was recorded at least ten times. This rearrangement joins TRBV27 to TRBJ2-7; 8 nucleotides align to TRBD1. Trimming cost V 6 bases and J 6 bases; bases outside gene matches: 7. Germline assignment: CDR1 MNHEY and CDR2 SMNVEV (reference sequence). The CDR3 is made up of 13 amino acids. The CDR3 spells CASSPDRVTEQYF. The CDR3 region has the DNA TGTGCCAGCAGCCCGGACAGGGTGACCGAGCAGTACTTC.

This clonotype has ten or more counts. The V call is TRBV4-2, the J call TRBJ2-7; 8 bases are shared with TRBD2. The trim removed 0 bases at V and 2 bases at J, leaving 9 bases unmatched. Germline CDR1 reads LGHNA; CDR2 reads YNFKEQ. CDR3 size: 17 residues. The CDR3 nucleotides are TGTGCCAGCAGCCAAGATCGGGAGGGGTTCGTGGCCTACGAGCAGTACTTC. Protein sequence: CASSQDREGFVAYEQYF.

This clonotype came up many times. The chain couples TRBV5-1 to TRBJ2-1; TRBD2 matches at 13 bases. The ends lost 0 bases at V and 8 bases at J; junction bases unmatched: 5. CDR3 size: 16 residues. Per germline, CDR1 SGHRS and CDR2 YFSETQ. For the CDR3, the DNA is TGCGCCAGCAGCTTGGCCGGGACTAGCGGGACTTATGAGCAGTTCTTC. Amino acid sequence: CASSLAGTSGTYEQFF.

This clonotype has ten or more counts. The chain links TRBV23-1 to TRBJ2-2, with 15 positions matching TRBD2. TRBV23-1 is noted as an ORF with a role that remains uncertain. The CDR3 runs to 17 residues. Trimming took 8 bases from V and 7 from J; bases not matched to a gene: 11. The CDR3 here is CASRYGTSGRSGGELFF. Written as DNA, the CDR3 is TGCGCCAGCCGCTATGGGACTAGCGGGAGGTCCGGCGGGGAGCTGTTTTTT.

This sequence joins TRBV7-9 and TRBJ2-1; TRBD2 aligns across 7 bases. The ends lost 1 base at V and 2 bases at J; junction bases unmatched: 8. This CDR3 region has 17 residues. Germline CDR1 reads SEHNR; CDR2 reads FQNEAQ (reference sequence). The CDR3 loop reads CASSLVGLAETYNEQFF. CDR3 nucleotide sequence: TGTGCCAGCAGCTTAGTTGGGCTAGCGGAAACCTACAATGAGCAGTTCTTC. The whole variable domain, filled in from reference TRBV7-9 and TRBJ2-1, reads DTGVSQNPRHKITKRGQNVTFRCDPISEHNRLYWYRQTLGQGPEFLTYFQNEAQLEKSRLLSDRFSAERPKGSFSTLEIQRTEQGDSAMYLCASSLVGLAETYNEQFFGPGTRLTVL.